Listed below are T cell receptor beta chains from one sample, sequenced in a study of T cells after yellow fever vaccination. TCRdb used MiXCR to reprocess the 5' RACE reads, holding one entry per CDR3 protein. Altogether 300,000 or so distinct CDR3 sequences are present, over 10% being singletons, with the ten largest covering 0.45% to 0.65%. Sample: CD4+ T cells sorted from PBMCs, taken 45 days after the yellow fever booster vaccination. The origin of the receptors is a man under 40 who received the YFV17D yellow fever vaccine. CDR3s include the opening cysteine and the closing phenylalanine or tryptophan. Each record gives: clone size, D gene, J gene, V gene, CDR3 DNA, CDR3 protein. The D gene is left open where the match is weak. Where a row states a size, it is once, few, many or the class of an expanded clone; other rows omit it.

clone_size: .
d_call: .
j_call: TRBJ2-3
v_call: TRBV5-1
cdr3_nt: TGCGCCAGCAGCGGGGCTAGCACAGATACGCAGTATTTT
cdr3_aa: CASSGASTDTQYF

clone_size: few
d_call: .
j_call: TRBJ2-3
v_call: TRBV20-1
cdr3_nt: TGCAGTGCTACAAGGTTGTCTCGCACAGATACGCAGTATTTT
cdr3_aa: CSATRLSRTDTQYF

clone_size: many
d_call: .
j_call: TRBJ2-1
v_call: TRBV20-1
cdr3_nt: TGCAGTGCTAGACCGCCGGGGAGTTTCGATGAGCAGTTCTTC
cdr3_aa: CSARPPGSFDEQFF

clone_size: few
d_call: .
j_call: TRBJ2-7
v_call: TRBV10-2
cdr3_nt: TGCGCCAGCAGTGAGTTTGGGACTCGCTACGAGCAGTACTTC
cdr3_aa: CASSEFGTRYEQYF

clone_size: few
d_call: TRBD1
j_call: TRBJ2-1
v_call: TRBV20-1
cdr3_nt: TGCAGTGCTAACCGGGACAGGGTCTCGAGGGAGGGCCGGGGGCTGGATGAGCAGTTCTTC
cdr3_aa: CSANRDRVSREGRGLDEQFF

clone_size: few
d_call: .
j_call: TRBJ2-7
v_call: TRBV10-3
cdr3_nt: TGTGCCATCAGTGACACCATTACGAACCGGGTCGAGCAGTACTTC
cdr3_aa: CAISDTITNRVEQYF

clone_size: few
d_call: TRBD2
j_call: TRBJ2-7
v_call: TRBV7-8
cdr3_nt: TGTGCCAGCAGCTTAGTTCCTAGCGGAGTATCCTACGAGCAGTACTTC
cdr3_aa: CASSLVPSGVSYEQYF

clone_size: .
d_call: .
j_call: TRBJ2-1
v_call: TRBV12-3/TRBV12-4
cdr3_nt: TGTGCCAGCAGTTTAGAGATTGGCGGGATATTAGGCGATGAGCAGTTCTTC
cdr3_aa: CASSLEIGGILGDEQFF

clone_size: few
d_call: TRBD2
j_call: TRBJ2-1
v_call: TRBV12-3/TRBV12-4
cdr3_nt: TGTGCCAGCAGCCAGCGGGACTCCTACAATGAGCAGTTCTTC
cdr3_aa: CASSQRDSYNEQFF

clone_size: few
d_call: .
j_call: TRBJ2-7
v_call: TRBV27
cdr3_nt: TGTGCCAGCAGTTTTGGCAAGCGACACTACGAGCAGTACTTC
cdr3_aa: CASSFGKRHYEQYF

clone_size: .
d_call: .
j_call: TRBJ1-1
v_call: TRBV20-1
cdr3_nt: TGCAGTGCTGACCATCATTTTGGGGGAAACACTGAAGCTTTCTTT
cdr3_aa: CSADHHFGGNTEAFF

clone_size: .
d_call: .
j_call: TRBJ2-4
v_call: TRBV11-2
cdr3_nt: TGTGCCAGCGGCCTCCAGAATTCTCGCATTCAGTACTTC
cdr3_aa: CASGLQNSRIQYF

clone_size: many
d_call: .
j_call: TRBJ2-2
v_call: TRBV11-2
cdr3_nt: TGTGCCAGCAGCTTTTTAAGACAAGCGAACACCGGGGAGCTGTTTTTT
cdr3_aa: CASSFLRQANTGELFF

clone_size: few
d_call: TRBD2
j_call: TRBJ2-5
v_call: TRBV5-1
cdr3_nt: TGCGCCAGCAGCTCAAGACTAGCGGGAGGTACGGAGACCCAGTACTTC
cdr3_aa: CASSSRLAGGTETQYF

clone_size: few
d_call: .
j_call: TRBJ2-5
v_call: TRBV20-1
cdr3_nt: TGCAGTGCGGGACCGGGACTCCAAGAGACCCAGTACTTC
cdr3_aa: CSAGPGLQETQYF

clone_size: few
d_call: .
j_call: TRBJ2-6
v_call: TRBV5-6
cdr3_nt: TGTGCCAGCAGCCCCGGAGTTGGGGCCAACGTCCTGACTTTC
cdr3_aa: CASSPGVGANVLTF

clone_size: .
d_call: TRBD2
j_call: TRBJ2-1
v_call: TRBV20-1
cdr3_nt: TGCAGTGCTTGGAGGCGTAGCGGGGTCTCCTACAATGAGCAGTTCTTC
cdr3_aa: CSAWRRSGVSYNEQFF

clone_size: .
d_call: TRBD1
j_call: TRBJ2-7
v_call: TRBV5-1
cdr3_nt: TGCGCCAGCAGCCCGGACAGGGTTACCGAGCAGTACTTC
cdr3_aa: CASSPDRVTEQYF

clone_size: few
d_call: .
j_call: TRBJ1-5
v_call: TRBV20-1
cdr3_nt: TGCAGTGCCCGACCCGGGGGTTATAGCAATCAGCCCCAGCATTTT
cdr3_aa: CSARPGGYSNQPQHF

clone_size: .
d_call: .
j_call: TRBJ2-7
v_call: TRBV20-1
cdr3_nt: TGCAGTGCGAAAAGGCCGGGACACCAGATCTACGAGCAGTACTTC
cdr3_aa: CSAKRPGHQIYEQYF

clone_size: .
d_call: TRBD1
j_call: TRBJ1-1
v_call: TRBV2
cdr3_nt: TGTGCCAGCAGTGGCCGGACAGGGGGTTTCACTGAAGCTTTCTTT
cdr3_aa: CASSGRTGGFTEAFF

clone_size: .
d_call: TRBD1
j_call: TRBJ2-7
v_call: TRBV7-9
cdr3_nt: TGTGCCAGCAGCTTAGGGAGGGGACAGGGGTACGAGCAGTACTTC
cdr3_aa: CASSLGRGQGYEQYF

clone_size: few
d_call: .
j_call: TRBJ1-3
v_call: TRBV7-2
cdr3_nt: TGTGCCAGCAGCCGAGGGTTTACCCCCGGAACGGACACCATATATTTT
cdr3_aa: CASSRGFTPGTDTIYF

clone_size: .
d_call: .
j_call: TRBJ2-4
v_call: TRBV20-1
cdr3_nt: TGCAGTGCAGGGGGTGTGCCACCAAACATTCAGTACTTC
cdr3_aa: CSAGGVPPNIQYF

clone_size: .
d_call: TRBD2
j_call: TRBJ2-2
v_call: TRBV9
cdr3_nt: TGTGCCAGCAGCGTCGCCGGGACTAGGTCCCCCGGGGAGCTGTTTTTT
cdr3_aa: CASSVAGTRSPGELFF

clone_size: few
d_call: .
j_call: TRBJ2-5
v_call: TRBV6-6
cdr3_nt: TGTGCCAGCAGTTACAGGGAAGAGACCCAGTACTTC
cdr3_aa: CASSYREETQYF

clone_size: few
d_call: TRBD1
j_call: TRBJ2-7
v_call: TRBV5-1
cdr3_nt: TGCGCCAGCAGCTGGGACAGACCCACCTACGAGCAGTACTTC
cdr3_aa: CASSWDRPTYEQYF

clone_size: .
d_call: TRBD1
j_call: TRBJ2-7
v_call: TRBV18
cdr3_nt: TGTGCCAGCTCACAAAACAGGGGTGCCGAGCAGTACTTC
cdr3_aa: CASSQNRGAEQYF

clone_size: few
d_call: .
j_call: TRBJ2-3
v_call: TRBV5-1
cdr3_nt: TGCGCCAGCACAGCCCCGGAGGGGGGGTACAGCCACACAGATACGCAGTATTTT
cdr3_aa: CASTAPEGGYSHTDTQYF

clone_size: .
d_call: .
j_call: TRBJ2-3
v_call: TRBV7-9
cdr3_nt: TGTGCCAGCAGCCCGGGCGGGAGCACAGATACGCAGTATTTT
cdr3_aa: CASSPGGSTDTQYF

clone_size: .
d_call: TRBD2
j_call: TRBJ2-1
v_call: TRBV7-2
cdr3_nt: TGTGCCAGCAGCTTCTCCGGTGCGGGAGGGAACAATGAGCAGTTCTTC
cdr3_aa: CASSFSGAGGNNEQFF

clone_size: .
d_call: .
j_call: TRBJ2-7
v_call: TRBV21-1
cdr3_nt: TGTGCCAGCAGCAAAGAGTATCTAGGGGGGCCGCCCTACGAGCAGTACTTC
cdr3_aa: CASSKEYLGGPPYEQYF

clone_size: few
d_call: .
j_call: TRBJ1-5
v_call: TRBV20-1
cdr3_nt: TGCAGTGCCTCCGGGGTTGGGGGGGCGAATCAGCCCCAGCATTTT
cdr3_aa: CSASGVGGANQPQHF

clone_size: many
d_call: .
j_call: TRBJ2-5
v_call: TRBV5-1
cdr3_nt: TGCGCCAGCAGCCCCAACCAAGAGACCCAGTACTTC
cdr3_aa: CASSPNQETQYF

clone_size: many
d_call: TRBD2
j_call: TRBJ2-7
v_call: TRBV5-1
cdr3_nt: TGCGCCAGCAGCCTGGGACTAGAACGGGCCTCCGAGCAGTACTTC
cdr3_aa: CASSLGLERASEQYF